This T cell receptor (beta chain) was sequenced in a study of CD8+CD57+ T cells in acquired aplastic anemia. It was genomic DNA that served as the template for profiling TCR beta VDJ and CDR3. TCRdb fed the reads into MiXCR, producing one record per CDR3 protein. The sample records approximately 190,000 distinct CDR3 sequences, under 55% being singletons. All sequencing subjects had displayed CD8+CD57+ cell expansion on flow cytometry. The specimen was sorted CD4+, CD8+, or CD8+CD57+ T cells (not recorded which) from PBMCs. The clonotype comes from a human donor with aplastic anemia.

The CDR3 coding sequence is TGTGCCAGCACCCCTTACTCCGACAGGGATCGGAACACCGGGGAGCTGTTTTTT. Amino acids: CASTPYSDRDRNTGELFF. This rearrangement joins TRBV12-3 or TRBV12-4 to TRBJ2-2; 7 bases are shared with TRBD1. The V gene end was trimmed by 7 bases and the J gene end by 1 base; junction bases not matched to a gene: 15. The CDR3 contains 18 residues.